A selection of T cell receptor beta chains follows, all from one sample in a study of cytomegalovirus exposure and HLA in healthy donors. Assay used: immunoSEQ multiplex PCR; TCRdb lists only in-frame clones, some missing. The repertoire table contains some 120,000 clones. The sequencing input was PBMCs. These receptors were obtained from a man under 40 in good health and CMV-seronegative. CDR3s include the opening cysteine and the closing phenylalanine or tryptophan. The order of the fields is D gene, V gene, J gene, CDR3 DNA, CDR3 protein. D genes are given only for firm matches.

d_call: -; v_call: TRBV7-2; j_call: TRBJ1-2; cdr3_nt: TGTGCCAGCAGCCTTGATAGAAAGGAGGGCTACACCTTC; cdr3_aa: CASSLDRKEGYTF
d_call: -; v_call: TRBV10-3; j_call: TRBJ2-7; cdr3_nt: TGTGCCATCCGACAGCCTCCCTACGAGCAGTACTTC; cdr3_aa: CAIRQPPYEQYF
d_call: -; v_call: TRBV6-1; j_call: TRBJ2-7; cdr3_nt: TGTGCCAGCAGTGACCCTCGAGAAGGGGCCTACGAGCAGTACTTC; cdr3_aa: CASSDPREGAYEQYF
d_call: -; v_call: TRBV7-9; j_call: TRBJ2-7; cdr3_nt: TGTGCCAGCAGCCCACAGAACTACGAGCAGTACTTC; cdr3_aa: CASSPQNYEQYF
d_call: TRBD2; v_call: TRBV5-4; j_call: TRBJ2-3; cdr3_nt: TGTGCCAGCAGCCCTGCGACTAGCAACACAGATACGCAGTATTTT; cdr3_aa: CASSPATSNTDTQYF
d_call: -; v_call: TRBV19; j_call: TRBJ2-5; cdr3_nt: TGTGCCAGTAGTATGGCCGATGAGACCCAGTACTTC; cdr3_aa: CASSMADETQYF
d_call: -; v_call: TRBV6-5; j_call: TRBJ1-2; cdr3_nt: TGTGCCAGCAGCCTTAGCGACAGGCTTCGAGATGGCTACACCTTC; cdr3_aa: CASSLSDRLRDGYTF
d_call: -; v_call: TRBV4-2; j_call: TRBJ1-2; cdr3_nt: TGTGCCAGCAGCCAAGAAATGGAGAGGGGCTACACCTTC; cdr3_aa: CASSQEMERGYTF
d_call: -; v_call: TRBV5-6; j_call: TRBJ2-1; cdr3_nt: TGTGCCAGCAGCTTCTCAGGTCAAGGTGACAATGAGCAGTTCTTC; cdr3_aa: CASSFSGQGDNEQFF
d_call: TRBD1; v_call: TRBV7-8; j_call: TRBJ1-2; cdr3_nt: TGTGCCGGAGGCCGGGACAGGGAAGCTGGGGGCTACACCTTC; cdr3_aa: CAGGRDREAGGYTF
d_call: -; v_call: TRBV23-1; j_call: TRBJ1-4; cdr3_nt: TGCGCCAGCAGTACTGACGATGCGGGGGTGGGGGTGGATGAAAAACTGTTTTTT; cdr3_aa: CASSTDDAGVGVDEKLFF
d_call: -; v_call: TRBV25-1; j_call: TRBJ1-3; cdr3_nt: TGTGCCAGCAGCGCGAGCTCTGGAAACACCATATATTTT; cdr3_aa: CASSASSGNTIYF
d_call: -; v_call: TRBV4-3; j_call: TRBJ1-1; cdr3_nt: TGCGCCAGCAGCCTCGAGAGGTGGACTGAAGCTTTCTTT; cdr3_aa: CASSLERWTEAFF
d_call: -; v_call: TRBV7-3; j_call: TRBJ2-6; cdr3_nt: TGTGCCAGCAGCTTTTCCCCCCAGTCTGGGGCCAACGTCCTGACTTTC; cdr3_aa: CASSFSPQSGANVLTF
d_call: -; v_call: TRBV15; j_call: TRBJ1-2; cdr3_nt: TGTGCCACCAGCAGCCCGGACAGAATTTTCTATGGCTACACCTTC; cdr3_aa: CATSSPDRIFYGYTF
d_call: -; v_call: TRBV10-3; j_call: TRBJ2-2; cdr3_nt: TGTGCCATCACCAAGGGAGGAAACACCGGGGAGCTGTTTTTT; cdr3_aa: CAITKGGNTGELFF
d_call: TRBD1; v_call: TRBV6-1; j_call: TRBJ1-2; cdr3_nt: TGTGCCAGCAGTGAAGCTCTGACAGGGGGGGTTAGAGCTAACTATGGCTACACCTTC; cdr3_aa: CASSEALTGGVRANYGYTF
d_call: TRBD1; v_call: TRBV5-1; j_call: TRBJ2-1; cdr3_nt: TGCGCCAGCAGCTACACAGCGGTTCGGACAGGCACCTACAATGAGCAGTTCTTC; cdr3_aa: CASSYTAVRTGTYNEQFF
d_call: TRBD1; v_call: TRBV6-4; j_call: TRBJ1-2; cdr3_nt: TGTGCCAGCAGTCCCCCGAGACAGGGGGCCTATGGCTACACCTTC; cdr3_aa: CASSPPRQGAYGYTF
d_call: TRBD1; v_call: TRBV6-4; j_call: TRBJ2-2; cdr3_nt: TGTGCCAGCAAGGGACAGGGGGCGAACACCGGGGAGCTGTTTTTT; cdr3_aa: CASKGQGANTGELFF
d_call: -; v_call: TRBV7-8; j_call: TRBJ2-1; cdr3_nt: TGTGCCAGCAGCTGGGGGGGGCGGAATGAGCAGTTCTTC; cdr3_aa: CASSWGGRNEQFF
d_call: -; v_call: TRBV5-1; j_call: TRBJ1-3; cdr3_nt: TGCGCCAGCAGCTCTAGCCCTGGAAACACCATATATTTT; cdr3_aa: CASSSSPGNTIYF
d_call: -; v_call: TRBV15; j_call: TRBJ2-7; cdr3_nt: TGTGCCACCAGCAGGGAGGAGACCTACGAGCAGTACTTC; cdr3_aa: CATSREETYEQYF
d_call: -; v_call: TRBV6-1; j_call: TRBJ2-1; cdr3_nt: TGTGCCAGCAGTGAACGACGACTGTCTGATAATGAGCAGTTCTTC; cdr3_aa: CASSERRLSDNEQFF
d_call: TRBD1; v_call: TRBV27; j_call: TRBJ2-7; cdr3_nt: TGTGCCAGCAAAGCCGGACAGGGGTCTCGCTACGAGCAGTACTTC; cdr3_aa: CASKAGQGSRYEQYF
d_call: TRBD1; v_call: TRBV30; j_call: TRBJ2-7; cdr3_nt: TGTGCCTGGAGTAAGGACAGGGGGCAATACGAGCAGTACTTC; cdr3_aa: CAWSKDRGQYEQYF
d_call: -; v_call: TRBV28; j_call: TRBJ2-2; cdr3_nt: TGTGCCAGCAGCTCGGTCGGTGTGGACACCGGGGAGCTGTTTTTT; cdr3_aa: CASSSVGVDTGELFF
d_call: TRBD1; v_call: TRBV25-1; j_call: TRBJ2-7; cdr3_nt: TGTGCCAGCAGTGTTCAGGGGGCTACCTACGAGCAGTACTTC; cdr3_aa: CASSVQGATYEQYF
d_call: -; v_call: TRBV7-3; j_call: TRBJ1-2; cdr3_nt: TGTGCCAGCAGCCCAACAGCAGGCTACACCTTC; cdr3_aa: CASSPTAGYTF
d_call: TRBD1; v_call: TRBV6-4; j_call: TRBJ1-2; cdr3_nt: TGTGCCAGCAATCCGGGGCCAGGGGGGAACTATGGCTACACCTTC; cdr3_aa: CASNPGPGGNYGYTF
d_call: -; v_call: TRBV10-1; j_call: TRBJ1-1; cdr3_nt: TGCGCCAGCAGTGAGCGAAGGACAGACAACACTGAAGCTTTCTTT; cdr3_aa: CASSERRTDNTEAFF
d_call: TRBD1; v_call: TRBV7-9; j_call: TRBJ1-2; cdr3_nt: TGTGCCAGCAGCACTGGACAGGGGGCTAACTATGGCTACACCTTC; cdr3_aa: CASSTGQGANYGYTF
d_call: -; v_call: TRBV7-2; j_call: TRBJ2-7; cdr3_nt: TGTGCCAGCAGCTTAATGGAGGGCGTGGGGGAGCAGTACTTC; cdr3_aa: CASSLMEGVGEQYF
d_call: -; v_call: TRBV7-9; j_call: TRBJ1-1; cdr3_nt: TGTGCCAGCAGCTTAGAGCGGGACATTGAAGCTTTCTTT; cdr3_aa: CASSLERDIEAFF
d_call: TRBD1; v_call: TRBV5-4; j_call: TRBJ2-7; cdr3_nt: TGTGCCAGCAGCTTTGACAGGGGCAGCTACGAGCAGTACTTC; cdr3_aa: CASSFDRGSYEQYF
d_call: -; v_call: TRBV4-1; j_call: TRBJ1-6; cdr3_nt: TGCGCCAGCAGGGACAGTAATAATTCACCCCTCCACTTT; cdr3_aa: CASRDSNNSPLHF
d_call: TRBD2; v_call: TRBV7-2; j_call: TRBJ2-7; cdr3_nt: TGTGCCAGCAGCTTAAATACGAGACTAGCGGGGGGAACCTACGAGCAGTACTTC; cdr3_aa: CASSLNTRLAGGTYEQYF
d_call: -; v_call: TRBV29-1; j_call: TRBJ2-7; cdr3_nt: TGCAGCTCCCGCCCGGTAGGCGGGATCTCCTACGAGCAGTACTTC; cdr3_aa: CSSRPVGGISYEQYF
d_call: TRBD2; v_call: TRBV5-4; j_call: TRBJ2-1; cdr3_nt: TGTGCCAGCAGCTTGTTTAGCGGGGGCGGCGGGTACAATGAGCAGTTCTTC; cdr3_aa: CASSLFSGGGGYNEQFF
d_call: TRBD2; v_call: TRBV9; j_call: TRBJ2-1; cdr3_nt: TGTGCCAGCAGCGTCAGGTCAGGTTCGGGTCTAGCGGGGGACAATGAGCAGTTCTTC; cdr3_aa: CASSVRSGSGLAGDNEQFF
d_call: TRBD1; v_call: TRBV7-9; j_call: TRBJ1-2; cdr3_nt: TGTGCCAGCAGCTTAATGGGGACAGGGATTGGTGGCTACACCTTC; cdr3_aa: CASSLMGTGIGGYTF
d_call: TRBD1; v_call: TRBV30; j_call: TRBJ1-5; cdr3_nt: TGTGCCTGGAGCGACAGGGATCAGCCCCAGCATTTT; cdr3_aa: CAWSDRDQPQHF
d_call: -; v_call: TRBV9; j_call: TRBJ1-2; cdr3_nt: TGTGCCAGCAGCTCCAGAGGGGGTGGCTACACCTTC; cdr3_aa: CASSSRGGGYTF
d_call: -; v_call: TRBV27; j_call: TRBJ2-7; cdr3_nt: TGTGCCAGCAGTCTCCACTTAAACTCCTACGAGCAGTACTTC; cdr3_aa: CASSLHLNSYEQYF
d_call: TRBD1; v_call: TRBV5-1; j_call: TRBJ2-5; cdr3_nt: TGCGCCAGCTCAATCTTTGGACAGGGCCATCAAGAGACCCAGTACTTC; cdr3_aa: CASSIFGQGHQETQYF
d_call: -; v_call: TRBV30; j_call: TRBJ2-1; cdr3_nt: TGTGCCTGGAGTTATGACAATGAGCAGTTCTTC; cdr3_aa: CAWSYDNEQFF
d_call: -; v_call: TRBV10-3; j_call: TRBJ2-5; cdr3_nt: TGTGCCATCAGTGTTGGCAGGGGAAGGTCGGAGACCCAGTACTTC; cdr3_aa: CAISVGRGRSETQYF
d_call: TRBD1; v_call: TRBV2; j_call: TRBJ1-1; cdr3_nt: TGTGCCAGCAGTTTCACAGGGGGGAACACTGAAGCTTTCTTT; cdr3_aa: CASSFTGGNTEAFF
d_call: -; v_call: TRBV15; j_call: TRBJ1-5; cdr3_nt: TGTGCCACCAGCAGAGGGCCAGGAACCGCAACCGATTTT; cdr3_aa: CATSRGPGTATDF
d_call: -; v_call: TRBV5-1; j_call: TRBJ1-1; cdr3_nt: TGCGCCAGCAGCTTGCAAGCCGGGGGCACTGAAGCTTTCTTT; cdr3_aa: CASSLQAGGTEAFF
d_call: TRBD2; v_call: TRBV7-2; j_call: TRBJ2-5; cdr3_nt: TGTGCCAGCAGCTTGGGACCTAGCGGGGGGGCCGATTATACCCAGTACTTC; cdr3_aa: CASSLGPSGGADYTQYF
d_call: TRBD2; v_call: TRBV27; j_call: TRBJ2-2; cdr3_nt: TGTGCCAGCAGTTTATTCCCGGGGGGCACCGGGGAGCTGTTTTTT; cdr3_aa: CASSLFPGGTGELFF
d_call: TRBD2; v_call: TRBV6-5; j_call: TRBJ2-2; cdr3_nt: TGTGCCAGCAGCCCTCCGGGACTACAATCCGGGGAGCTGTTTTTT; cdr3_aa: CASSPPGLQSGELFF
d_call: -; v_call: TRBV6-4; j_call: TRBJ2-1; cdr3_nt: TGTGCCAGCAGACCTACGGGTTCCAACAATGAGCAGTTCTTC; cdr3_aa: CASRPTGSNNEQFF
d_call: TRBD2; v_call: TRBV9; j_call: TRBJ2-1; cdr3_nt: TGTGCCAGCAGCCTCAGCGGGGGGTTATACAATGAGCAGTTCTTC; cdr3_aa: CASSLSGGLYNEQFF